Listed below are T cell receptor beta chains from one sample, sequenced in a study of blood T cells in healthy people across ages. One entry per CDR3 protein, called by TCRdb with MiXCR from the 5' RACE reads. The repertoire has some 900,000 distinct CDR3 sequences, under 50% of them found once; the top ten carry around 15%. Sequenced input: blood. The receptors here all came from a man aged 30-40 years in good health. CDR3s include the opening cysteine and the closing phenylalanine or tryptophan. D genes are given only for firm matches. The size of a clone is reported for some rows only, either as once, few or many, or as a class for expanded clones.

V gene: TRBV4-3; J gene: TRBJ2-3; D gene: -; clone size: -; CDR3 length: 16; CDR3 protein: CASSQDLGLIGGYQYF; CDR3 DNA: TGCGCCAGCAGCCAAGATCTGGGGCTCATTGGGGGATACCAGTATTTT
V gene: TRBV6-2/TRBV6-3; J gene: TRBJ2-3; D gene: -; clone size: -; CDR3 length: 13; CDR3 protein: CASSDPLRGTQYF; CDR3 DNA: TGTGCCAGCAGTGACCCCCTTCGGGGGACGCAGTATTTT
V gene: TRBV30; J gene: TRBJ2-3; D gene: TRBD1; clone size: few; CDR3 length: 13; CDR3 protein: CAWTRGHGDTQYF; CDR3 DNA: TGTGCCTGGACCAGGGGGCATGGAGATACGCAGTATTTT
V gene: TRBV28; J gene: TRBJ1-6; D gene: -; clone size: few; CDR3 length: 17; CDR3 protein: CASSPRLKGVYNSPLHF; CDR3 DNA: TGTGCCAGCAGTCCCAGGTTAAAGGGCGTTTATAATTCACCCCTCCACTTT
V gene: TRBV5-1; J gene: TRBJ2-5; D gene: -; clone size: few; CDR3 length: 15; CDR3 protein: CASSNRWTDQETQYF; CDR3 DNA: TGCGCCAGCTCAAACCGATGGACTGACCAAGAGACCCAGTACTTC
V gene: TRBV14; J gene: TRBJ2-6; D gene: -; clone size: -; CDR3 length: 17; CDR3 protein: CASSQDRHLSGANVLTF; CDR3 DNA: TGTGCCAGCAGCCAAGACAGACACCTCTCTGGGGCCAACGTCCTGACTTTC
V gene: TRBV6-6; J gene: TRBJ1-2; D gene: -; clone size: few; CDR3 length: 15; CDR3 protein: CASTPGEYSNYGYTF; CDR3 DNA: TGTGCCAGCACCCCTGGGGAGTACAGCAACTATGGCTACACCTTC
V gene: TRBV10-3; J gene: TRBJ2-3; D gene: TRBD2; clone size: -; CDR3 length: 16; CDR3 protein: CALETSGGAATDTQYF; CDR3 DNA: TGTGCCCTCGAGACTAGCGGGGGGGCGGCCACAGATACGCAGTATTTT
V gene: TRBV6-1; J gene: TRBJ2-3; D gene: TRBD1; clone size: -; CDR3 length: 16; CDR3 protein: CASSRTGTGDTDTQYF; CDR3 DNA: TGTGCCAGCAGCCGAACGGGGACAGGGGACACAGATACGCAGTATTTT
V gene: TRBV3-1; J gene: TRBJ2-7; D gene: -; clone size: once; CDR3 length: 16; CDR3 protein: CASGQDSGQSTYEQYF; CDR3 DNA: TGTGCCAGCGGCCAAGATTCCGGACAGAGTACCTACGAGCAGTACTTC
V gene: TRBV2; J gene: TRBJ2-4; D gene: -; clone size: few; CDR3 length: 15; CDR3 protein: CASLSDGTPTNIQYF; CDR3 DNA: TGTGCCAGCTTGTCGGACGGTACACCAACTAACATTCAGTACTTC
V gene: TRBV6-2/TRBV6-3; J gene: TRBJ2-3; D gene: -; clone size: -; CDR3 length: 15; CDR3 protein: CASSWVTASTDTQYF; CDR3 DNA: TGTGCCAGCAGTTGGGTCACCGCTAGCACAGATACGCAGTATTTT
V gene: TRBV14; J gene: TRBJ1-4; D gene: -; clone size: once; CDR3 length: 13; CDR3 protein: CASSQDRDTKLFF; CDR3 DNA: TGTGCCAGCAGCCAAGATCGTGACACCAAACTGTTTTTT
V gene: TRBV6-4; J gene: TRBJ2-1; D gene: TRBD1; clone size: few; CDR3 length: 15; CDR3 protein: CASSEDRSVINEQFF; CDR3 DNA: TGTGCCAGCAGTGAGGACAGGTCGGTTATCAATGAGCAGTTCTTC
V gene: TRBV20-1; J gene: TRBJ2-4; D gene: TRBD2; clone size: -; CDR3 length: 16; CDR3 protein: CSARGGIASGGIIQYF; CDR3 DNA: TGCAGTGCTAGAGGGGGAATAGCGAGCGGGGGAATCATTCAGTACTTC
V gene: TRBV27; J gene: TRBJ1-6; D gene: TRBD1; clone size: few; CDR3 length: 15; CDR3 protein: CASSFRAGGGSPLHF; CDR3 DNA: TGTGCCAGCAGTTTTCGGGCAGGGGGCGGGTCACCCCTCCACTTT
V gene: TRBV5-4; J gene: TRBJ1-2; D gene: TRBD1; clone size: few; CDR3 length: 12; CDR3 protein: CASSLGTGVNTF; CDR3 DNA: TGTGCCAGCAGCTTAGGGACAGGGGTAAACACCTTC
V gene: TRBV12-3/TRBV12-4; J gene: TRBJ2-5; D gene: -; clone size: few; CDR3 length: 13; CDR3 protein: CASSSDSARTQYF; CDR3 DNA: TGTGCCAGCAGTTCGGACAGTGCGAGGACCCAGTACTTC
V gene: TRBV14; J gene: TRBJ1-4; D gene: -; clone size: few; CDR3 length: 14; CDR3 protein: CASSQRGFNEKLFF; CDR3 DNA: TGTGCCAGCAGCCAAAGGGGATTCAATGAAAAACTGTTTTTT
V gene: TRBV6-2/TRBV6-3; J gene: TRBJ2-7; D gene: -; clone size: -; CDR3 length: 14; CDR3 protein: CASSYSRVIYEQYF; CDR3 DNA: TGTGCCAGCAGTTACTCGAGGGTGATATACGAGCAGTACTTC
V gene: TRBV9; J gene: TRBJ1-5; D gene: -; clone size: few; CDR3 length: 15; CDR3 protein: CASSVDGGSNQPQHF; CDR3 DNA: TGTGCCAGCAGCGTAGACGGGGGAAGCAATCAGCCCCAGCATTTT
V gene: TRBV7-2; J gene: TRBJ2-3; D gene: -; clone size: -; CDR3 length: 17; CDR3 protein: CASSQNRPGASTDTQYF; CDR3 DNA: TGTGCCAGCAGCCAGAATCGTCCGGGGGCAAGCACAGATACGCAGTATTTT
V gene: TRBV4-2; J gene: TRBJ2-3; D gene: -; clone size: -; CDR3 length: 15; CDR3 protein: CASSQDRDRTDTQYF; CDR3 DNA: TGTGCCAGCAGCCAAGATAGGGATCGCACAGATACGCAGTATTTT